This T cell receptor (beta chain) was identified during a study of T cell responses to AZD1222 COVID-19 vaccine. Study in general: Pooled together were second doses at about 4 or about 12 weeks. Study outcomes and limitations: Compared with day 0, the breadth and depth of the Spike-specific TCR repertoire rose significantly after two doses of AZD1222. Of the AZD1222 recipients, only five to seven were seropositive at baseline.

The V and J ends lost 4 bases and 8 bases respectively, with 6 bases between them. From germline, CDR1 is LGHDT and CDR2 YNNKEL (reference sequence). This CDR3 has 12 amino acids. Clones were read by immunoSEQ multiplex PCR, and TCRdb kept only the in-frame ones, dropping some. This sample carries 65,000 to 95,000 clones, 80% of them seen once, and the ten largest clones take under 25%. This clone turned up a few times. The antigen is not known. Sample: peripheral blood, taken on day 0 of AZD1222 vaccination. V gene TRBV3-1 (or the pseudogene TRBV3-2) combines with J gene TRBJ1-6; no reliable D call. The clonotype originates from an adult in good health. CDR3 protein: CASSLYDSPLHF. CDR3 nucleotide sequence: TGTGCCAGCAGCCTTTACGATTCACCCCTCCACTTT.